This passage covers 8 T cell receptor beta chains from one sample sequenced in a study of T cell repertoires in cytomegalovirus infection. MiXCR, applied by TCRdb to the reads, yields one record per CDR3 protein. The repertoire holds some 130,000 distinct CDR3 sequences, with about 10% as singletons. The specimen was PBMCs. The receptors derive from a human donor in good health (CMV status not recorded). Some clones in this sample may be carry-over from other donors' samples.

This clonotype was seen at least ten times. The chain uses TRBV2 and TRBJ1-1, with 7 positions matching TRBD1. CDR1 SNHLY and CDR2 FYNNEI come from the germline V gene. This CDR3 spans 16 amino acids. J gave up 0 bases and V 7 bases, and 11 bases lay outside the gene matches. CDR3 in DNA: TGTGCCAGCAACTCCCCCGGACAGGCATTGAACACTGAAGCTTTCTTT. Its translation: CASNSPGQALNTEAFF. Together with reference TRBV2 and TRBJ1-1, the CDR3 gives the full variable domain: EPEVTQTPSHQVTQMGQEVILRCVPISNHLYFYWYRQILGQKVEFLVSFYNNEISEKSEIFDDQFSVERPDGSNFTLKIRSTKLEDSAMYFCASNSPGQALNTEAFFGQGTRLTVV.

This clonotype was counted at least ten times. The chain joins TRBV28 to TRBJ1-6, with D unresolved. CDR1 and CDR2 from the germline V gene are MDHEN and SYDVKM. Trimming left V 4 bases short and J 0 bases short, with 10 bases between. The CDR3 is 16 amino acids. The CDR3 DNA reads TGTGCCAGCAGTTCTAATCGGGGCTCCTATAATTCACCCCTCCACTTT. Protein sequence: CASSSNRGSYNSPLHF. Complete variable domain (other parts from reference TRBV28 and TRBJ1-6): DVKVTQSSRYLVKRTGEKVFLECVQDMDHENMFWYRQDPGLGLRLIYFSYDVKMKEKGDIPEGYSVSREKKERFSLILESASTNQTSMYLCASSSNRGSYNSPLHFGNGTRLTVT.

With respect to this clonotype: An end of the junction differs from the germline gene, which may be a read error. This chain links TRBV6-6 with TRBJ2-7; D gene ambiguous. The CDR3 sequence is 12 residues long. CDR1 is MNHNY and CDR2 is SVGAGI in the germline V gene (reference sequence). Written as DNA, the CDR3 is TGTGCCAGCTCCCCCACTGATTACGAGCAGAACTTC. Translation: CASSPTDYEQNF.

This clonotype was recorded many times. V gene TRBV20-1 combines with J gene TRBJ2-7; 9 bases agree with TRBD2. Looked up from germline, CDR1 is DFQATT and CDR2 is SNEGSKA (reference sequence). The CDR3 contains 13 residues. Losses at the gene ends were 6 bases for V and 1 base for J; bases not matched to a gene: 4. CDR3 residues: CSAVAGESYEQYF. The CDR3 bases are TGCAGTGCCGTAGCGGGGGAGTCCTACGAGCAGTACTTC.

This clonotype was seen ten or more times. The chain combines TRBV27 with TRBJ1-2; 10 bases line up with TRBD1. The CDR3 is made up of 14 amino acids. Germline values: CDR1 MNHEY, CDR2 SMNVEV (reference sequence). J gave up 6 bases and V 10 bases, and 11 bases lay outside the gene matches. For the CDR3, the DNA is TGTGCCACCTCCTCCGGGACAGGGGTGGATGGCTACACCTTC. Translation: CATSSGTGVDGYTF.

This clonotype was picked up many times. The chain couples TRBV12-3 or TRBV12-4 to TRBJ2-1; 9 bases align to TRBD1. V lost 9 bases, J lost 8 bases, and 11 bases stayed unmatched. The CDR3 is made up of 14 amino acids. CDR3 DNA: TGTGCCAGTAAGAGCTCGGGACAGGGCCATGAGCAGTTCTTC. The encoded protein is CASKSSGQGHEQFF.

This clonotype was observed at least ten times. The V and J genes are TRBV18 and TRBJ1-4; 7 bases agree with TRBD1. CDR1 is KGHSH and CDR2 is LQKENI in the germline V gene. J lost 6 bases, V lost 0 bases, and 10 bases had no gene match. CDR3 length: 17 amino acids. The CDR3 loop reads CASSPPRWTGLDEKLFF. Here the CDR3 DNA reads TGTGCCAGCTCACCACCAAGATGGACAGGCCTAGATGAAAAACTGTTTTTT.

This clonotype was found a few times. The rearrangement uses TRBV6-5 and TRBJ1-2, with no clear D. CDR1 and CDR2 (germline): MNHEY, SVGAGI. This CDR3 has 13 residues. V gave up 6 bases and J gave up 0 bases, with 8 bases separating them. As DNA, the CDR3 is TGTGCCAGCAGAGGAGACGCTAACTATGGCTACACCTTC. It encodes CASRGDANYGYTF.